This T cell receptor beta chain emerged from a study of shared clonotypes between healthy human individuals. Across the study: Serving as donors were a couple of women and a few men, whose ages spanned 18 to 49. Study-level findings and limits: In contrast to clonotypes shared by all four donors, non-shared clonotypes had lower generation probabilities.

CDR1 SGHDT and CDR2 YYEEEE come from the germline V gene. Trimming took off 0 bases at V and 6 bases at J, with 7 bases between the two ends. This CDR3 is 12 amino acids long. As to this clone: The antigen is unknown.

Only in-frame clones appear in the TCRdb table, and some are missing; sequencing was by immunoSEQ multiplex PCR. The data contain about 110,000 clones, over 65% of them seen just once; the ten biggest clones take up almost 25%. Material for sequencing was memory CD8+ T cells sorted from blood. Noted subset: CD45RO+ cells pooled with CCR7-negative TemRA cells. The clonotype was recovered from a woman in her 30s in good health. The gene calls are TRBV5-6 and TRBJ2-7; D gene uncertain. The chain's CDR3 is CASSLGFGEQYF. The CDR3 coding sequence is TGTGCCAGCAGCTTGGGTTTCGGCGAGCAGTACTTC.